This record looks at one TCR beta chain sequence and its context. Membership in each cohort depended on participant-reported clinical history. The CDR3 sequence is 14 residues long. V dropped 3 bases and J dropped 3 bases, with 9 bases sitting between them. The germline CDR1 and CDR2 sequences are MNHEY and SMNVEV (reference sequence). Method: immunoSEQ multiplex PCR; TCRdb's copy keeps in-frame clones and lacks some. The table records 200,000 to 250,000 clones, more than 70% of them present only once. These data belong to a study of blood T cell repertoires in COVID-19. As for the study in general: Nucleic acid was either cDNA or gDNA, and it came from T cells, B-cell-depleted T cells, or PBMCs.

The chain links TRBV27 to TRBJ1-5, with TRBD1 as a possible D gene (5 bases). The sequencing sample was made of PBMCs or T cells enriched from blood (not recorded which). The sequence came from a woman between 45 and 65 years old who had recovered from COVID-19. The CDR3 loop reads CASSFGADNQPQHF. CDR3 DNA: TGTGCCAGCAGTTTTGGGGCTGACAATCAGCCCCAGCATTTT.